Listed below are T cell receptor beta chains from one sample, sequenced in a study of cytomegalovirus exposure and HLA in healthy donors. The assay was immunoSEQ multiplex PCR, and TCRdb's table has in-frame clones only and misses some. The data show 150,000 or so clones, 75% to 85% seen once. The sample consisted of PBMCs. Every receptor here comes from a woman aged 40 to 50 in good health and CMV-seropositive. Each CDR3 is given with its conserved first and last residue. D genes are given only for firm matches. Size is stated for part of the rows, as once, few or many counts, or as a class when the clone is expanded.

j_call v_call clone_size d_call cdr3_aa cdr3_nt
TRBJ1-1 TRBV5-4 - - CASSRGGTEAFF TGTGCCAGCAGCCGGGGGGGCACTGAAGCTTTCTTT
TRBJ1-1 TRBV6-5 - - CASYHHRDTNTEAFF TGTGCCAGTTACCATCACCGGGACACGAACACTGAAGCTTTCTTT
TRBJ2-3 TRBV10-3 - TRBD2 CAISEELAGLTDTQYF TGTGCCATCAGTGAAGAACTAGCGGGCCTCACAGATACGCAGTATTTT
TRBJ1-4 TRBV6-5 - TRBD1 CASSLGTGVNNEKLFF TGTGCCAGCAGTTTGGGTACAGGGGTTAATAATGAAAAACTGTTTTTT
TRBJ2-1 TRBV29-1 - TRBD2 CSARVGLAGGSYNEQFF TGCAGCGCCAGGGTTGGACTAGCGGGAGGGTCCTACAATGAGCAGTTCTTC
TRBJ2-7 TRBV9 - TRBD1 CASSGTGWENEQYF TGTGCCAGCAGCGGGACAGGGTGGGAGAACGAGCAGTACTTC
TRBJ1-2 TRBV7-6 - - CASSPGGSGQYGYTF TGTGCCAGCAGCCCGGGAGGGTCTGGACAATATGGCTACACCTTC
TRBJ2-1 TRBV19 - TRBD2 CASTSRREAGSYNEQFF TGTGCCAGTACCTCAAGGCGGGAGGCCGGGTCCTACAATGAGCAGTTCTTC
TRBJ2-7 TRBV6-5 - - CASSYSTTSYEQYF TGTGCCAGCAGTTACTCGACTACTTCCTACGAGCAGTACTTC
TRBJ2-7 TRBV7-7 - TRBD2 CASSAGLAGSYEQYF TGTGCCAGCAGCGCGGGACTAGCGGGGTCCTACGAGCAGTACTTC
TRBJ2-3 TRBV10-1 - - CASSESISGTDTQYF TGCGCCAGCAGTGAGTCGATCAGCGGGACAGATACGCAGTATTTT
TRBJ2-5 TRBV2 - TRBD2 CASSGVPGGETQYF TGTGCCAGCAGTGGGGTTCCGGGAGGGGAGACCCAGTACTTC
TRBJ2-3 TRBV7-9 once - CASHMGTGLSTDTQYF TGTGCCAGCCACATGGGCACAGGCCTTAGCACAGATACGCAGTATTTT
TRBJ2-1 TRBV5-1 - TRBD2 CASSTSSGDYNEQFF TGCGCCAGCAGCACATCTAGCGGGGACTACAATGAGCAGTTCTTC
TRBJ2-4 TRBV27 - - CASSLSGTGTKNIQYF TGTGCCAGCAGTTTATCGGGAACGGGGACCAAAAACATTCAGTACTTC
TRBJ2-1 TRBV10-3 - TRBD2 CAISGASGPYNEQFF TGTGCCATCAGTGGGGCTAGCGGACCGTACAATGAGCAGTTCTTC
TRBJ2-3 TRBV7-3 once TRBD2 CASSFGLAGHTDTQYF TGTGCCAGCAGCTTCGGACTAGCGGGACACACAGATACGCAGTATTTT